The clone carrying this T cell receptor beta chain was recorded only once. The data belong to a study of shared T cell receptors in the human thymus. Sequenced by immunoSEQ multiplex PCR; TCRdb stores in-frame clones only, minus some. This sample has approximately 580,000 clones, with about four fifths found just once. Trimming took off 1 base at V and 7 bases at J, with 11 bases between the two ends. This CDR3 has 13 amino acids. Germline V gene lookup returns CDR1 LGHNA and CDR2 YSLEER. The same specimen was also included in a second study, on human thymus T cells. That source reports: The thymus tissue came from resections taken during corrective heart surgery.

Sequencing was done on a sample of thymocytes. The origin of this receptor is a boy in the first two years of life with a congenital heart defect. The chain is built from TRBV4-3 and TRBJ2-7; D gene unclear. Here the CDR3 reads CASSQAMMREQYF. The CDR3 DNA is TGCGCCAGCAGCCAAGCGATGATGCGGGAGCAGTACTTC.